The 2 T cell receptor beta chains reported below all come from one sample, sequenced in a study of cytomegalovirus exposure and HLA in healthy donors. The PCR ran on 60 Vbeta and 13 Jbeta primers. Profiling relied on immunoSEQ multiplex PCR, and the TCRdb table lists in-frame clones only, not all of them. The sample lists over 250,000 clones; roughly 70% were seen once. Specimen: PBMCs. All receptors come from a female donor in good health and CMV-seronegative.

V and J are TRBV28 and TRBJ2-7; 9 bases align to TRBD1. The V gene end was trimmed by 4 bases and the J gene end by 3 bases; junction bases not matched to a gene: 13. CDR1 is MDHEN and CDR2 is SYDVKM in the germline V gene. The CDR3 sequence is 17 residues long. The CDR3 region has the DNA TGTGCCAGCAGTTACATAACAGGACAGGGGTGGTACTACGAGCAGTACTTC. Protein: CASSYITGQGWYYEQYF.

The chain employs TRBV27 and TRBJ2-7, with 12 bases lining up with TRBD2. With 9 bases clipped from V and 2 bases from J, the junction kept 5 bases outside the gene matches. CDR1 and CDR2 from the germline V gene are MNHEY and SMNVEV (reference sequence). The CDR3 runs to 14 residues. The CDR3 DNA reads TGTGCCAGTCGACTAGCGGGGGCCCCCTACGAGCAGTACTTC. Translation: CASRLAGAPYEQYF.